This T cell receptor beta chain was captured by sequencing in a study of T cells after posttransplantation cyclophosphamide. Whole-study findings and limits: Donor-recipient repertoire similarity was low at 1-2 months, rising over year one.

The CDR3 runs 15 residues. V gave up 5 bases and J gave up 4 bases; unmatched junction bases: 9. Germline V lookup: CDR1 LNHDA, CDR2 SQIVND (reference sequence). A marrow graft followed busulfan-fludarabine conditioning, with cyclophosphamide on days +3 and +4. Profiled with immunoSEQ multiplex PCR; TCRdb holds only in-frame clones, not every one. The table lists approximately 12,000 clones, roughly 2% of them singletons, with 15% in the top ten. This clone has just a few counts. Its specificity is unknown. The V gene is TRBV19, the J gene TRBJ2-5, with TRBD2 identical over 8 bases. The sample was PBMCs, taken after allogeneic stem cell transplant with posttransplant cyclophosphamide. The TCR sequence derives from a young adult male patient who received an allogeneic stem cell transplant from a related donor, was CMV-positive, and had no GVHD. Some T cells may be the graft donor's. CDR3 sequence (DNA): TGTGCCAGTAGTCCAGGACTAGCTTGGGGAGAGACCCAGTACTTC. Residues: CASSPGLAWGETQYF.